The 25 T cell receptor beta chains presented below share a single source sample, sequenced in a study of radiation and T cells in renal cell carcinoma. The time point here: baseline pretreatment blood. Treatment defined: 15 Gy SBRT to primary tumor, nephrectomy 4 weeks later. Assay: immunoSEQ multiplex PCR; the TCRdb copy retains only in-frame clones and omits some. The repertoire consists of 100,000 or so clones, with around 88% occurring once and the leading ten covering approximately 8%. The material was blood, obtained from a patient whose treatment included radiotherapy and nephrectomy. These receptors were taken from a man over 45 with renal cell carcinoma.

This clone was recorded once. The chain combines TRBV19 with TRBJ1-1; 7 bases fit TRBD1. Looked up from germline, CDR1 is LNHDA and CDR2 is SQIVND (reference sequence). This CDR3 region has 16 residues. Losses at the gene ends were 4 bases for V and 6 bases for J; bases not matched to a gene: 14. The CDR3 protein is CASSNYPGGMMAEAFF. The CDR3 nucleotides read TGTGCCAGTAGTAATTACCCAGGGGGGATGATGGCTGAAGCTTTCTTT.

The V and J genes are TRBV7-6 and TRBJ1-1, with D uncertain. The germline V gene encodes CDR1 SGHVS and CDR2 FNYEAQ. V was clipped by 2 bases and J by 8 bases, with 12 bases between them. The CDR3 is 13 residues long. The chain's CDR3 is CASSLSQDLEAFF. The CDR3 bases are TGTGCCAGCAGCTTATCTCAGGACCTCGAAGCTTTCTTT.

The gene calls are TRBV2 and TRBJ1-3; D is uncertain. Germline V gene data show CDR1 as SNHLY and CDR2 as FYNNEI. The CDR3 contains 19 residues. The V gene lost 2 bases and the J gene lost 0 bases, with 20 bases spanning the gap. DNA of the CDR3: TGTGCCAGCAGTGAAATCCCCTTAGTCAGGCAGAACTCTGGAAACACCATATATTTT. Translation: CASSEIPLVRQNSGNTIYF.

The chain has TRBV7-9 and TRBJ2-5; D gene unclear. The CDR3 totals 15 residues. CDR1 is SEHNR and CDR2 is FQNEAQ in the germline V gene (reference sequence). V gave up 1 base and J gave up 5 bases, with 14 bases separating them. CDR3: CASSLEALLGETQYF. CDR3 coding DNA: TGTGCCAGCAGCTTAGAGGCGCTGCTCGGGGAGACCCAGTACTTC.

The rearrangement joins TRBV2 to TRBJ2-2; 7 bases are shared with TRBD2. There are 16 residues in the CDR3. Per the germline V gene, CDR1 is SNHLY and CDR2 is FYNNEI. V was clipped by 1 base and J by 0 bases; unmatched bases: 2. This chain's CDR3 is CASSEESGANTGELFF. The CDR3 coding sequence is TGTGCCAGCAGTGAAGAAAGCGGGGCGAACACCGGGGAGCTGTTTTTT.

The rearrangement joins TRBV5-4 to TRBJ2-2; 8 bases are shared with TRBD1. Trimming removed 3 bases from V and 5 bases from J; junction bases left unmatched: 6. Germline lookup yields CDR1 SGHNT and CDR2 YYREEE (reference sequence). The CDR3 loop spans 15 amino acids. The CDR3 sequence: CASSWGQAGTGELFF. CDR3 nucleotide sequence: TGTGCCAGCAGCTGGGGACAGGCGGGGACCGGGGAGCTGTTTTTT.

This chain connects TRBV4-1 to TRBJ1-1; D not resolved. Trimming shortened V by 3 bases and J by 6 bases, and 14 bases separated the two germline ends. The CDR3 covers 14 residues. Germline CDR1 is MGHRA and CDR2 is YSYEKL. DNA of the CDR3: TGCGCCAGCAGCCATCCGGACGACCGACCTGAAGCTTTCTTT. The encoded protein is CASSHPDDRPEAFF.

The gene calls are TRBV7-2 and TRBJ1-5; 9 nucleotides align to TRBD1. V trimming: 5 bases; J trimming: 7 bases; junction bases outside the gene matches: 6. The CDR3 is 14 residues long. The germline CDR1 and CDR2 sequences are SGHTA and FQGNSA. CDR3 coding DNA: TGTGCCAGCAGCACTCGACAGGGGGGACAGCCCCAGCATTTT. Translated: CASSTRQGGQPQHF.

The chain employs TRBV30 and TRBJ1-3; D possibly corresponds to TRBD1 (5 bases). Trimming removed 5 bases from V and 0 bases from J, with 14 bases in between. Looked up from germline, CDR1 is GTSNPN and CDR2 is SVGIG (reference sequence). The CDR3 has 15 amino acids. CDR3 loop: CAWQTGHSSGNTIYF. The CDR3 nucleotides read TGTGCCTGGCAGACCGGACACAGCTCTGGAAACACCATATATTTT.

The rearrangement links TRBV6-1 to TRBJ1-6; D gene unclear. From germline, CDR1 is MNHNS and CDR2 SASEGT. The CDR3 loop spans 16 amino acids. The ends were cut back, 3 bases at V and 6 bases at J, with 15 bases in the middle. CDR3 protein: CASSDYLGPTNSPLHF. CDR3 DNA sequence: TGTGCCAGCAGTGACTATCTTGGACCGACTAATTCACCCCTCCACTTT.

This clone occurred a few times. The chain is built from TRBV10-2 and TRBJ1-1; D is uncertain. Germline loops: CDR1 WSHSY, CDR2 SAAADI. The CDR3 has 12 amino acids. Trimming left V 1 base short and J 8 bases short, with 8 bases between. The CDR3 spells CASSEFQTEAFF. CDR3 in DNA: TGCGCCAGCAGTGAGTTTCAAACCGAAGCTTTCTTT.

This sequence joins TRBV18 and TRBJ2-3; TRBD2 agrees at 9 bases. Germline trimming cut 3 bases from V and 6 bases from J; bases unmatched to any gene: 4. The CDR3 has 14 residues. Germline V gene data show CDR1 as KGHSH and CDR2 as LQKENI. The CDR3 coding sequence is TGTGCCAGCTCACCGACTAGCGGAGGTGATACGCAGTATTTT. Translation gives CASSPTSGGDTQYF.

The chain has TRBV19 and TRBJ2-1; TRBD2 agrees at 10 bases. CDR1 and CDR2 (germline): LNHDA, SQIVND (reference sequence). The J segment lost 9 bases and the V segment lost 7 bases, leaving 9 bases of the junction unmatched. The CDR3 runs to 14 residues. CDR3 nucleotide sequence: TGTGCCAGTACCCCAGCGGGAGGGCCCTTTGAGCAGTTCTTC. Translated, it gives CASTPAGGPFEQFF.

The chain carries TRBV2 and TRBJ1-6; maybe TRBD1 (5 bases). CDR1 is SNHLY and CDR2 is FYNNEI in the germline V gene. Trimming took 4 bases from V and 11 from J, leaving 9 bases between them. This CDR3 comprises 12 residues. Here the CDR3 reads CASSVEQAPLHF. For the CDR3, the DNA is TGTGCCAGCAGTGTTGAACAGGCACCCCTCCACTTT.

The CDR3 DNA follows: TGCAGCGTTGGGCAGGGGGCCCAAAACATTCAGTACTTC. It codes for CSVGQGAQNIQYF. The V and J genes are TRBV29-1 and TRBJ2-4; 8 nucleotides match TRBD1. CDR1 is SQVTM, CDR2 ANQGSEA, per germline. This CDR3 has 13 amino acids. With V trimmed by 4 bases and J by 5 bases, 4 bases remained unmatched.

V is TRBV7-2 and J is TRBJ1-5, with 7 positions matching TRBD1. Germline V CDR1 and CDR2: SGHTA, FQGNSA. J was trimmed by 6 bases and V by 1 base; bases with no gene match: 6. The CDR3 sequence is 15 residues long. CDR3 nucleotide sequence: TGTGCCAGCAGCTTAGACACAGGGGCGGGTCAGCCCCAGCATTTT. It codes for CASSLDTGAGQPQHF.

V usage is TRBV6-5 and J usage is TRBJ1-1; D possibly corresponds to TRBD1 (6 bases). Germline V lookup: CDR1 MNHEY, CDR2 SVGAGI. V was pared by 7 bases and J by 1 base, with 13 bases between. The CDR3 covers 14 residues. CDR3 in amino acids: CASTGVLGNTEAFF. DNA of the CDR3: TGTGCCAGCACAGGGGTCCTAGGGAACACTGAAGCTTTCTTT.

The V call is TRBV19, the J call TRBJ2-7; no reliable D call. From germline, CDR1 is LNHDA and CDR2 SQIVND (reference sequence). The CDR3 contains 14 residues. With 2 bases removed from V and 1 base from J, the gap between germline ends came to 9 bases. DNA of the CDR3: TGTGCCAGTAGTATACAGCCCTCTTCCTACGAGCAGTACTTC. Protein: CASSIQPSSYEQYF.

This chain uses TRBV2 with TRBJ2-3; TRBD2 matches 7 bases. In germline, CDR1 is SNHLY, CDR2 FYNNEI. J lost 3 bases, V lost 3 bases, and 9 bases had no gene match. The CDR3 contains 16 residues. CDR3 residues: CASSDAGAAFTDTQYF. CDR3 coding DNA: TGTGCCAGCAGTGACGCGGGAGCAGCTTTTACAGATACGCAGTATTTT.

The chain uses TRBV5-1 and TRBJ2-5; TRBD1 might be the D (6 bases). The J call may be mistaken, given a closer DNA end match to TRBJ2-7. The CDR3 is 13 amino acids. In germline, CDR1 is SGHRS, CDR2 YFSETQ. DNA of the CDR3: TGCGCCAGCAGCTTGGTACAGGGAAACGAGCAGTACTTC. This encodes CASSLVQGNEQYF.

The rearrangement joins TRBV11-2 to TRBJ1-5, with 9 bases aligning to TRBD1. The length of the CDR3 is 15 residues. Germline values: CDR1 SGHAT, CDR2 FQNNGV. The J segment lost 6 bases and the V segment lost 3 bases, leaving 6 bases of the junction unmatched. DNA for the CDR3: TGTGCCAGCAGCTTGTACGGGACAGGGAGTCAGCCCCAGCATTTT. It specifies CASSLYGTGSQPQHF.

This chain uses TRBV29-1 with TRBJ1-2, with 8 bases aligning to TRBD1. Losses at the gene ends were 4 bases for V and 3 bases for J; bases not matched to a gene: 4. Germline values: CDR1 SQVTM, CDR2 ANQGSEA. The CDR3 is made up of 13 amino acids. The CDR3 is CSVGTGPYYGYTF. For the CDR3, the DNA is TGCAGCGTTGGGACAGGGCCCTACTATGGCTACACCTTC.

The chain has TRBV5-1 and TRBJ1-6; D is perhaps TRBD1 (6 bases). This CDR3 region has 15 residues. The germline V gene encodes CDR1 SGHRS and CDR2 YFSETQ. V was trimmed by 1 base and J by 9 bases, leaving 14 bases between them. CDR3: CASSLWAGDSSPLHF. The CDR3 DNA reads as TGCGCCAGCAGCTTGTGGGCAGGGGACTCTTCACCCCTCCACTTT.

V gene TRBV19 combines with J gene TRBJ1-2; perhaps TRBD1 as D (5 bases). The CDR3 covers 12 residues. The V and J ends lost 8 bases and 5 bases respectively, with 12 bases between them. Germline assignment: CDR1 LNHDA and CDR2 SQIVND (reference sequence). As DNA, the CDR3 is TGTGCCAGTGGGGGATTAGGGTATGGCTACACCTTC. Encoded protein: CASGGLGYGYTF.

The J gene is TRBJ1-1, the V gene TRBV6-6; D possibly corresponds to TRBD1 (5 bases). The CDR3 is 13 amino acids. Germline V gene lookup returns CDR1 MNHNY and CDR2 SVGAGI (reference sequence). V was clipped by 5 bases and J by 0 bases, with 7 bases between them. CDR3 sequence reads: CASSQGVNTEAFF. CDR3 bases: TGTGCCAGCAGTCAGGGTGTGAACACTGAAGCTTTCTTT.